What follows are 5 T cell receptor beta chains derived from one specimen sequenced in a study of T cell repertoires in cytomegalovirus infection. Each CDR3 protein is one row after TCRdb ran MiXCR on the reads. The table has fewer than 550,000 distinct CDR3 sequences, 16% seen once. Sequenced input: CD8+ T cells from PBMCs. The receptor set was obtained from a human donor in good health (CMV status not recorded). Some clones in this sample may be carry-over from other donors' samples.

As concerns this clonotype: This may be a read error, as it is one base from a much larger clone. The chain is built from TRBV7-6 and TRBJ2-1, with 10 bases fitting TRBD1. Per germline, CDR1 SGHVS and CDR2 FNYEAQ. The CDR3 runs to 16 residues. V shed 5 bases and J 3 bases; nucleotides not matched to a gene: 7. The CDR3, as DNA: TGTGCCAGCAGCGTCGGGACAGGGGTCCTCTACAATGAGCAGTTCTTC. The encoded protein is CASSVGTGVLYNEQFF.

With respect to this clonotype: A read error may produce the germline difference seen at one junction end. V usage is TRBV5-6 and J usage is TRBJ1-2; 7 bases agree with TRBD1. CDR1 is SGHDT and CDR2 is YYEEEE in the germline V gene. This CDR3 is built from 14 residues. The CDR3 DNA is TGTGGCAGCATCCCGACAGGGTGGGTCTATGGCTACACCTTC. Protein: CGSIPTGWVYGYTF.

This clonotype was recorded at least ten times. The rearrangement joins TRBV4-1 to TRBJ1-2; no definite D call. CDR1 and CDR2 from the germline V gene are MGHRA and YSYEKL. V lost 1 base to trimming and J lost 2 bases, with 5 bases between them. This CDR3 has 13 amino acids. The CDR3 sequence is CASSQGGNYGYTF. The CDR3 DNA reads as TGCGCCAGCAGCCAAGGAGGAAACTATGGCTACACCTTC.

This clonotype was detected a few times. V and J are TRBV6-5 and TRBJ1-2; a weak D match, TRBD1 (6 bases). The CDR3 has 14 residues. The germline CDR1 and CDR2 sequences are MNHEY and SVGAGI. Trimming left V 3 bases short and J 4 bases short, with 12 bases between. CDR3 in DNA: TGTGCCAGCAGTTATAAAACAGGGACCTATGGCTACACCTTC. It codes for CASSYKTGTYGYTF.

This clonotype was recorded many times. The DNA of the CDR3 is TGTGCCATCTCGTCTAGGGAGAAGGGGGTGACTGAAGCTTTCTTT. Translation: CAISSREKGVTEAFF. The V gene is TRBV10-3, the J gene TRBJ1-1; a weak D match, TRBD1 (6 bases). Looked up from germline, CDR1 is ENHRY and CDR2 is SYGVKD. This CDR3 region has 15 residues. Trimming removed 8 bases from V and 5 bases from J, with 21 bases in between.